Sequencing of this T cell receptor (beta chain) was carried out in a study of glioma-infiltrating T cells. Using RNA template, CDR3s of TCR alpha and beta were amplified with iRepertoire arm-PCR. Using its own MiXCR run on the multiplex PCR reads, TCRdb lists one record per CDR3 protein. The data show fewer than 200,000 distinct CDR3 sequences, 32% seen once. Germline V gene lookup returns CDR1 SGHRS and CDR2 YFSETQ. The CDR3 is 12 residues long. The V gene lost 7 bases and the J gene lost 6 bases, with 13 bases spanning the gap. Concerning this clonotype: A read error may be the cause here, since a much bigger clone is one base away.

Sequencing was done on a sample of glioma tissue, nonneoplastic brain tissue, or PBMCs (not recorded which). V and J are TRBV5-1 and TRBJ1-2; tentative D call: TRBD1 (5 bases). This clonotype originated in a human donor with low-grade glioma or glioblastoma, undergoing nonglioma brain surgery, or in good health (not recorded which). CDR3 sequence: CASGDAADGYTF. The CDR3 nucleotides read TGCGCCAGCGGGGACGCGGCGGATGGCTACACCTTC.